This is a list of T cell receptor beta chains from one sample in a study of cytomegalovirus exposure and HLA in healthy donors. Assay used: immunoSEQ multiplex PCR; TCRdb lists only in-frame clones, some missing. The table records about 260,000 clones, roughly 70% of them present only once. The material sequenced was PBMCs. The receptors come from a female donor in good health and CMV-seronegative. CDR3s include the opening cysteine and the closing phenylalanine or tryptophan. A D gene is named only where the DNA matches it firmly. Clone size is given for some rows only: seen once, a few or many times, or a class if the clone is expanded.

V gene,clone size,CDR3 length,D gene,J gene,CDR3 protein,CDR3 DNA
TRBV6-5,-,13,-,TRBJ1-1,CANRGGSGTEAFF,TGTGCCAACCGTGGGGGCTCGGGCACTGAAGCTTTCTTT
TRBV5-8,few,15,-,TRBJ1-2,CASSLSRTVYYGYTF,TGTGCCAGCAGCTTGTCACGGACAGTTTACTATGGCTACACCTTC
TRBV5-8,once,15,TRBD1,TRBJ2-3,CASSYGTGGFDTQYF,TGTGCCAGCAGCTACGGGACAGGGGGGTTTGATACGCAGTATTTT
TRBV7-8,-,17,TRBD2,TRBJ2-1,CASSSRSLAGTYNEQFF,TGTGCCAGCAGCTCCCGTAGCCTAGCGGGGACCTACAATGAGCAGTTCTTC
TRBV11-3,once,18,TRBD1,TRBJ2-4,CASSHAGGYDCLKNIQYF,TGTGCCAGCAGCCACGCAGGGGGCTACGATTGCCTTAAAAACATTCAGTACTTC
TRBV4-1,-,16,TRBD2,TRBJ2-7,CASSQDTSGRYYEQYF,TGCGCCAGCAGCCAAGATACTAGCGGGAGATACTACGAGCAGTACTTC
TRBV6-6,once,12,-,TRBJ2-7,CASNFQSHEQYF,TGTGCCAGCAATTTCCAGTCCCACGAGCAGTACTTC
TRBV5-1,-,17,TRBD1,TRBJ2-1,CASTSWGTGSSYNEQFF,TGCGCCAGCACCTCCTGGGGGACAGGAAGCTCCTACAATGAGCAGTTCTTC
TRBV6-6,-,13,TRBD1,TRBJ1-2,CASNFQGDYGYTF,TGTGCCAGCAATTTTCAGGGGGACTATGGCTACACCTTC
TRBV9,-,14,TRBD2,TRBJ2-7,CASSVEGEGGEQYF,TGTGCCAGCAGCGTAGAAGGGGAGGGCGGCGAGCAGTACTTC
TRBV7-6,-,13,-,TRBJ2-1,CASSLGSSNEQFF,TGTGCCAGCAGCTTAGGGTCGAGCAATGAGCAGTTCTTC
TRBV10-1,-,14,TRBD1,TRBJ2-1,CASSDRTGSNEQFF,TGCGCCAGCAGTGACCGGACAGGGAGCAATGAGCAGTTCTTC
TRBV7-9,-,16,TRBD1,TRBJ1-4,CASSRTGGELNEKLFF,TGTGCCAGCAGCCGGACAGGGGGCGAACTTAATGAAAAACTGTTTTTT
TRBV6-5,-,14,TRBD2,TRBJ2-3,CASRAGEGTDTQYF,TGTGCCAGCAGGGCGGGAGAGGGCACAGATACGCAGTATTTT
TRBV27,-,14,TRBD2,TRBJ2-7,CASSTAGVSYEQYF,TGTGCCAGCAGTACAGCGGGAGTTTCCTACGAGCAGTACTTC
TRBV6-5,-,13,-,TRBJ1-2,CASRPTRGDGYTF,TGTGCCAGCAGGCCGACCAGGGGAGATGGCTACACCTTC
TRBV11-2,-,15,TRBD2,TRBJ2-1,CASSRSGRAGDEQFF,TGTGCCAGCAGCCGTAGCGGGAGGGCCGGCGATGAGCAGTTCTTC
TRBV6-5,few,14,TRBD2,TRBJ2-7,CASSLSGRAYEQYF,TGTGCCAGCAGTTTGAGCGGGAGGGCATACGAGCAGTACTTC
TRBV7-9,few,13,TRBD1,TRBJ2-7,CASSSTGVHEQYF,TGTGCCAGCAGCTCGACAGGGGTTCACGAGCAGTACTTC
TRBV10-3,once,15,TRBD2,TRBJ2-7,CAISEGLAGGYEQYF,TGTGCCATCAGTGAGGGACTAGCGGGAGGGTACGAGCAGTACTTC
TRBV5-6,-,15,TRBD2,TRBJ2-3,CASSAESGATDTQYF,TGTGCCAGCAGCGCGGAGAGCGGGGCCACAGATACGCAGTATTTT
TRBV7-3,-,14,TRBD1,TRBJ1-1,CASINDRARTEAFF,TGTGCCAGCATTAATGACAGGGCTCGAACTGAAGCTTTCTTT
TRBV7-3,-,14,-,TRBJ1-1,CASSSQGRNTEAFF,TGTGCCAGCAGCTCACAGGGTCGGAACACTGAAGCTTTCTTT
TRBV5-1,few,15,TRBD1,TRBJ2-1,CASSLEGQTYNEQFF,TGCGCCAGCAGCTTGGAGGGACAGACCTACAATGAGCAGTTCTTC
TRBV28,once,11,-,TRBJ1-2,CASSILYGYTF,TGTGCCAGCAGTATTCTATATGGCTACACCTTC
TRBV5-6,few,17,TRBD1,TRBJ1-1,CASSSGGAGTGVTEAFF,TGTGCCAGCAGCTCCGGGGGGGCCGGGACAGGGGTAACTGAAGCTTTCTTT
TRBV6-5,few,15,-,TRBJ1-3,CASSYGGLSGNTIYF,TGTGCCAGCAGTTACGGGGGCCTCTCTGGAAACACCATATATTTT
TRBV27,once,13,-,TRBJ1-1,CASSLRENTEAFF,TGTGCCAGCAGTTTGCGCGAGAACACTGAAGCTTTCTTT
TRBV5-1,once,16,TRBD1,TRBJ2-7,CASSPESGQGIREQYF,TGCGCCAGCAGCCCTGAATCGGGACAGGGGATTAGGGAGCAGTACTTC
TRBV5-1,few,13,-,TRBJ1-2,CASSPAGELGYTF,TGCGCCAGCAGCCCGGCAGGGGAGTTGGGCTACACCTTC
TRBV29-1,few,12,TRBD2,TRBJ2-1,CSVGTSENEQFF,TGCAGCGTTGGGACTAGCGAGAATGAGCAGTTCTTC
TRBV27,-,14,TRBD1,TRBJ1-5,CASSWTGTDQPQHF,TGTGCCAGCAGCTGGACAGGGACGGATCAGCCCCAGCATTTT
TRBV15,-,13,-,TRBJ2-1,CATSRDRGGEQFF,TGTGCCACCAGCAGAGATCGGGGTGGCGAGCAGTTCTTC
TRBV30,-,14,-,TRBJ2-1,CAWSAPGLLIEQFF,TGTGCCTGGAGTGCCCCGGGACTCCTCATAGAGCAGTTCTTC
TRBV11-3,-,14,TRBD1,TRBJ1-1,CASSRTGGITEAFF,TGTGCCAGCAGCCGGACAGGGGGGATTACTGAAGCTTTCTTT
TRBV11-3,-,16,TRBD2,TRBJ2-5,CASSLGTSGIQETQYF,TGTGCCAGCAGCTTAGGGACTAGCGGGATCCAAGAGACCCAGTACTTC
TRBV2,-,14,TRBD2,TRBJ2-3,CASRYPGLADTQYF,TGTGCCAGCAGGTATCCGGGACTAGCAGATACGCAGTATTTT
TRBV7-9,-,15,TRBD1,TRBJ2-3,CASSLGGTGSDTQYF,TGTGCCAGCAGCTTAGGAGGGACAGGGTCAGATACGCAGTATTTT
TRBV19,-,16,TRBD2,TRBJ2-5,CASSISLAGAEETQYF,TGTGCCAGTAGTATTTCGTTAGCGGGAGCGGAAGAGACCCAGTACTTC
TRBV4-1,once,15,-,TRBJ1-5,CASTLGGGGNQPQHF,TGCGCCAGCACCTTAGGGGGTGGCGGCAATCAGCCCCAGCATTTT
TRBV19,-,14,-,TRBJ2-2,CASTRGWNTGELFF,TGTGCCAGTACCAGGGGCTGGAACACCGGGGAGCTGTTTTTT
TRBV6-1,-,15,-,TRBJ1-2,CASSFEGRVAYGYTF,TGTGCCAGCAGTTTTGAGGGGAGGGTAGCATATGGCTACACCTTC
TRBV7-9,-,16,-,TRBJ2-5,CSSSPTTGGLGETQYF,TGTTCCAGCAGCCCAACAACCGGGGGACTCGGAGAGACCCAGTACTTC
TRBV21-1,once,16,-,TRBJ2-1,CASGGSSGSSYNEQFF,TGTGCCAGCGGAGGAAGTAGCGGGAGCTCCTACAATGAGCAGTTCTTC
TRBV19,-,14,TRBD1,TRBJ1-1,CASSIRGRVSEAFF,TGTGCCAGTAGTATAAGGGGGCGCGTGTCTGAAGCTTTCTTT
TRBV7-2,-,10,-,TRBJ2-4,CAGQVGIQYF,TGTGCCGGTCAGGTAGGCATTCAGTACTTC
TRBV5-1,-,11,-,TRBJ2-1,CASSLVGEQFF,TGCGCCAGCAGCTTGGTTGGCGAGCAGTTCTTC
TRBV2,-,19,TRBD1,TRBJ2-2,CASSEYRPGQGQNTGELFF,TGTGCCAGCAGTGAATACCGACCGGGACAGGGGCAGAACACCGGGGAGCTGTTTTTT